The rows below give T cell receptor beta chains drawn from one sample of a study of identical twins. TCRdb ran MiXCR on the 5' RACE reads and lists one entry per CDR3 protein. This repertoire shows fewer than 250,000 distinct CDR3 sequences, around 9.6% found once; its top ten account for just over 5%. Sequencing was done on a sample of memory (CD45RO+) T cells sorted from blood. The receptors derive from a woman between 18 and 29 years old in good health. The CDR3 runs from the conserved cysteine through the conserved F or W. A D gene is named only where the DNA matches it firmly. The size of a clone is reported for some rows only, either as once, few or many, or as a class for expanded clones.

J: TRBJ2-7; V: TRBV5-6; D: -; size: few; DNA: TGTGCCAGCAGTCCTGCGGGTATAAGCTACGAGCAGTACTTC; CDR3: CASSPAGISYEQYF
J: TRBJ1-6; V: TRBV6-1; D: -; size: few; DNA: TGTGCCAGCAGTCGACGGGGGAGGGATTCACCCCTCCACTTT; CDR3: CASSRRGRDSPLHF
J: TRBJ2-3; V: TRBV3-1; D: TRBD2; size: many; DNA: TGTGCCAGCAGCCAAGGTTCTAGCGGCTTCACAGATACGCAGTATTTT; CDR3: CASSQGSSGFTDTQYF
J: TRBJ2-7; V: TRBV18; D: TRBD2; size: few; DNA: TGTGCCAGCTCACCATCAGCGGGGGTCTACGAGCAGTACTTC; CDR3: CASSPSAGVYEQYF
J: TRBJ1-4; V: TRBV7-9; D: -; size: -; DNA: TGTGCCAGCAGCTTAGCAGATACAACTAATGAAAAACTGTTTTTT; CDR3: CASSLADTTNEKLFF
J: TRBJ1-1; V: TRBV7-2; D: -; size: few; DNA: TGTGCCAGCAATGGGGACATCAGTAACACTGAAGCTTTCTTT; CDR3: CASNGDISNTEAFF
J: TRBJ2-6; V: TRBV4-3; D: -; size: few; DNA: TGCGCCAGCAGCCAAGATGGGCGGACGACCAACGTCCTGACTTTC; CDR3: CASSQDGRTTNVLTF
J: TRBJ1-5; V: TRBV18; D: -; size: few; DNA: TGTGCCAGCGGAAGGGCAGGGGATCAGCCCCAGCATTTT; CDR3: CASGRAGDQPQHF
J: TRBJ2-5; V: TRBV20-1; D: TRBD2; size: -; DNA: TGCAGTGCTAGATGGCTAGCGGGACTCCAAGAGACCCAGTACTTC; CDR3: CSARWLAGLQETQYF
J: TRBJ2-5; V: TRBV5-6; D: TRBD1; size: -; DNA: TGTGCCAGCGGCACCGGGACAGGGCGGCAGACCCAGTACTTC; CDR3: CASGTGTGRQTQYF
J: TRBJ1-1; V: TRBV28; D: -; size: few; DNA: TGTGCCAGCAGGCCGTCCTCGGGAGCTTTCTTT; CDR3: CASRPSSGAFF
J: TRBJ2-1; V: TRBV3-1; D: -; size: -; DNA: TGTGCCAGCAGCCCGGGGTGGGCCTCCTACAATGAGCAGTTCTTC; CDR3: CASSPGWASYNEQFF
J: TRBJ2-2; V: TRBV6-2/TRBV6-3; D: -; size: -; DNA: TGTGCCAGCAGTAACCGGGACTCGGCATGGACCGGGGAGCTGTTTTTT; CDR3: CASSNRDSAWTGELFF
J: TRBJ2-3; V: TRBV13; D: -; size: few; DNA: TGTGCCAGCAGCAAGGTGGGGGCCGGAGATACGCAGTATTTT; CDR3: CASSKVGAGDTQYF
J: TRBJ2-2; V: TRBV6-2/TRBV6-3; D: TRBD1; size: few; DNA: TGTGCCAGCAGTTACCCCGGACAGGGCTTATCCGGGGAGCTGTTTTTT; CDR3: CASSYPGQGLSGELFF
J: TRBJ2-5; V: TRBV7-3; D: TRBD2; size: -; DNA: TGTGCCAGCAGCGTCGGGGGGGGAATTCAAGAGACCCAGTACTTC; CDR3: CASSVGGGIQETQYF
J: TRBJ2-1; V: TRBV18; D: -; size: few; DNA: TGTGCCAGCTCACCACGGGCAGGGGCCTACAATGAGCAGTTCTTC; CDR3: CASSPRAGAYNEQFF
J: TRBJ2-1; V: TRBV6-1; D: -; size: -; DNA: TGTGCCAGCAGTGAAGATTGGGACAACAACAATGAGCAGTTCTTC; CDR3: CASSEDWDNNNEQFF
J: TRBJ1-5; V: TRBV27; D: -; size: few; DNA: TGTGCCAGCAGTCCCGTTCGGGGGGCAAATCAGCCCCAGCATTTT; CDR3: CASSPVRGANQPQHF
J: TRBJ2-1; V: TRBV12-3/TRBV12-4; D: -; size: few; DNA: TGTGCCAGCAGTTTAGTGGCTGGGGGTGTAGATGAGCAGTTCTTC; CDR3: CASSLVAGGVDEQFF
J: TRBJ2-7; V: TRBV20-1; D: -; size: few; DNA: TGCAGTGCGGGGGACTTGCGGAGCTACGAGCAGTACTTC; CDR3: CSAGDLRSYEQYF
J: TRBJ1-1; V: TRBV6-1; D: -; size: many; DNA: TGTGCCAGCAGTGAAGGGCAGGTCCAGGCCGAACGGGAGTTT; CDR3: CASSEGQVQAEREF
J: TRBJ2-7; V: TRBV7-7; D: -; size: -; DNA: TGTGCTAGCAGCTCAGGACGGCCCTCAGGAAAGCAGTACTTC; CDR3: CASSSGRPSGKQYF
J: TRBJ2-7; V: TRBV20-1; D: -; size: many; DNA: TGCAGTGCTAGAAGCGAGACCGAGCAGTACTTC; CDR3: CSARSETEQYF
J: TRBJ2-7; V: TRBV2; D: -; size: few; DNA: TGTGCCACCTCACAGGGTAGAGGGACCTACGAGCAGTACTTC; CDR3: CATSQGRGTYEQYF
J: TRBJ2-1; V: TRBV28; D: -; size: -; DNA: TGTGCCAGCAGCTTTGCCCCGGGTTTCTACAATGAGCAGTTCTTC; CDR3: CASSFAPGFYNEQFF
J: TRBJ1-6; V: TRBV12-3/TRBV12-4; D: TRBD1; size: many; DNA: TGTGCCAGCAGATCGGGACAGTTCGGTTCACCCCTCCACTTT; CDR3: CASRSGQFGSPLHF
J: TRBJ2-3; V: TRBV10-2; D: -; size: few; DNA: TGCGCCAGCAGTATCGACGATACGCAGTATTTT; CDR3: CASSIDDTQYF
J: TRBJ2-1; V: TRBV10-3; D: TRBD1; size: many; DNA: TGTGCCATCAGTTGGGGGACAGGGCAGGGCGATGAGCAGTTCTTC; CDR3: CAISWGTGQGDEQFF
J: TRBJ1-5; V: TRBV12-3/TRBV12-4; D: -; size: few; DNA: TGTGCCAGCAGTTTTTCAGAAGATAATCAGCCCCAGCATTTT; CDR3: CASSFSEDNQPQHF
J: TRBJ2-7; V: TRBV4-1; D: TRBD1; size: few; DNA: TGCGCCAGCAGCCAATACCGGGACAGCAACGAGCAGTACTTC; CDR3: CASSQYRDSNEQYF
J: TRBJ2-5; V: TRBV10-3; D: -; size: few; DNA: TGTGCCATCAGTGTAGTTCGATACGGGCGGGGACGGAGGCTACAAGAGACCCAGTACTTC; CDR3: CAISVVRYGRGRRLQETQYF
J: TRBJ2-1; V: TRBV6-1; D: -; size: -; DNA: TGTGCCAGCATCAGAGCGGTGAAGGATGAGCTGTTCTTC; CDR3: CASIRAVKDELFF
J: TRBJ2-3; V: TRBV20-1; D: -; size: many; DNA: TGCAGTGCTGGGGATACGCAGTATTTT; CDR3: CSAGDTQYF
J: TRBJ1-1; V: TRBV7-2; D: -; size: -; DNA: TGTGCCAGCAGCTTAAGCCCGACTACGAACACTGAAGCTTTCTTT; CDR3: CASSLSPTTNTEAFF